The rows below give T cell receptor beta chains drawn from one sample of a study of shared clonotypes between healthy human individuals. TCRdb keeps only in-frame clones here, not all; method: immunoSEQ multiplex PCR. The profile covers 2,500,000 or so clones, with less than 95% appearing a single time and approximately 0.41% taken by the ten largest. Material for sequencing was naive CD4+ T cells from PBMCs. All receptors come from a man aged 18 to 29 in good health. Some clones in this sample may be carry-over from other donors' samples. Both conserved end residues are part of each CDR3. The D gene is left open where the match is weak.

D gene	V gene	CDR3 length	J gene	CDR3 protein
.	TRBV2	16	TRBJ1-2	CATNRQATSPSYGYTF
TRBD2	TRBV12-5	19	TRBJ2-5	CASGFRTGESGRARETQYF
.	TRBV9	15	TRBJ2-2	CASTAGGGSAGELFF
.	TRBV6-5	14	TRBJ2-7	CATKRGPLSYEQYF
.	TRBV6-6	16	TRBJ1-1	CASSYGSWSASTGAFF
.	TRBV27	15	TRBJ2-5	CASMWQPVRGETQYF
.	TRBV5-1	13	TRBJ2-5	CASSFGQGETQYF
.	TRBV7-2	15	TRBJ2-3	CASSLAPGSTDTQYF
TRBD1	TRBV5-4	15	TRBJ1-1	CASSLPRQGNTEAFF
.	TRBV21-1	19	TRBJ1-5	CASNVRYSNYRGYSQPQHF
.	TRBV28	15	TRBJ1-2	CASSPQDRPNYGYTF
.	TRBV28	16	TRBJ2-5	CASSPPPPEVGETQYF
.	TRBV6-1	13	TRBJ2-3	CASGRQPTDTQYF
.	TRBV16	13	TRBJ1-1	CASSQSENTEAFF
.	TRBV28	14	TRBJ1-5	CASSLGGHGQPQHF
.	TRBV5-1	14	TRBJ2-1	CASSLGTFGGEQFF
.	TRBV19	14	TRBJ1-1	CASSITPGRTEAFF
.	TRBV7-7	15	TRBJ2-5	CASSLIHGREETQYF
.	TRBV28	14	TRBJ2-5	CATRTARTGETQYF
TRBD2	TRBV30	14	TRBJ2-5	CAGTTGLGRETQYF
TRBD2	TRBV5-1	14	TRBJ2-7	CASSLVLAAGEQYF
TRBD2	TRBV7-3	15	TRBJ2-1	CASSLDRTSSSEQFF
TRBD2	TRBV28	15	TRBJ2-3	CASKRAGGAVDTQYF
.	TRBV2	13	TRBJ2-7	CASSGSGSYEQYF
TRBD1	TRBV18	16	TRBJ1-1	CASSAGQGSVGTEAFF
.	TRBV5-1	15	TRBJ2-3	CASSWDPGGPDTQYF
TRBD2	TRBV11-1	13	TRBJ2-5	CASSGRARETQYF
TRBD2	TRBV29-1	18	TRBJ2-1	CSVELAGEFSWFYNEQFF
.	TRBV7-2	15	TRBJ1-1	CASSPQGYLNTEAFF
.	TRBV5-1	13	TRBJ1-5	CASSLFGQQPQHF
.	TRBV5-1	15	TRBJ2-1	CASSLELAAFNEQFF
.	TRBV7-9	13	TRBJ2-2	CASSLVHTGELFF
.	TRBV6-4	13	TRBJ1-1	CASSPTYGDKAFF
.	TRBV2	12	TRBJ1-2	CARRSGDYGYTF
TRBD1	TRBV5-1	16	TRBJ2-7	CASSRQGQNPTYEQYF
.	TRBV4-1	15	TRBJ1-2	CASSQDGGRNYGYTF
.	TRBV7-3	14	TRBJ1-2	CASSLTNIRGGYTF
TRBD2	TRBV6-5	16	TRBJ2-7	CASSYLGLAGDVEQYF
.	TRBV6-1	14	TRBJ2-7	CASQRDWGSYEQYF
.	TRBV19	14	TRBJ1-2	CASSIDPDTHGYTF
.	TRBV5-4	15	TRBJ1-1	CASSLDYGEGLGAFF